This passage covers 11 T cell receptor beta chains from one sample sequenced in a study of blood T cell repertoires in COVID-19. The protocol was immunoSEQ multiplex PCR, while the TCRdb copy is restricted to in-frame clones and leaves out a portion. Among 200,000 to 250,000 clones listed, about 90% were seen once. The specimen sequenced was PBMCs or T cells enriched from blood (not recorded which). Receptor source: a man aged 30-40 years who had been exposed to COVID-19.

Comments on this clone: The junction does not match germline at one end; this may be a read error. The CDR3 reads CASSLVEGSTDTQYF. The CDR3, as DNA: TGTGCCAGCAGTTTAGTGGAGGGGTCAACGGATACGCAGTATTTT. The V gene is TRBV11-2, the J gene TRBJ2-3, with D possibly matching TRBD2 (6 bases). CDR1 is SGHAT, CDR2 FQNNGV, per germline. The CDR3 has 15 residues.

The J gene is TRBJ1-3, the V gene TRBV20-1; D unresolved. The CDR3 spans 12 residues. Germline CDR1 is DFQATT and CDR2 is SNEGSKA (reference sequence). V was trimmed by 3 bases and J by 8 bases, leaving 11 bases between them. In nucleotides, the CDR3 is TGCAGTGCTAGTTCGGTCGTTTACACCATATATTTT. Its translation: CSASSVVYTIYF.

The gene calls are TRBV3-1 (or the pseudogene TRBV3-2) and TRBJ2-2; 7 bases line up with TRBD2. Germline CDR1 and CDR2: LGHDT and YNNKEL (reference sequence). V gave up 4 bases and J gave up 4 bases; unmatched junction bases: 12. The CDR3 consists of 17 residues. In DNA, the CDR3 is TGTGCCAGCAGCCTACCTCTCGGGGGGACGAGCACCGGGGAGCTGTTTTTT. This translates into CASSLPLGGTSTGELFF.

The chain employs TRBV7-9 and TRBJ2-3, with 8 bases matching TRBD1. The J segment lost 3 bases and the V segment lost 3 bases, leaving 5 bases of the junction unmatched. Germline loops: CDR1 SEHNR, CDR2 FQNEAQ (reference sequence). This CDR3 comprises 15 residues. The CDR3 sequence is CASSFPGQATDTQYF. CDR3 DNA sequence: TGTGCCAGCAGCTTTCCGGGACAGGCGACAGATACGCAGTATTTT.

CDR3 protein: CASSNVGQAYNEQFF. The CDR3, as DNA: TGTGCCAGCAGTAACGTTGGACAGGCCTACAATGAGCAGTTCTTC. The V gene is TRBV7-2, the J gene TRBJ2-1; TRBD1 agrees at 7 bases. CDR1 is SGHTA, CDR2 FQGNSA, per germline. V shed 6 bases, J shed 2 bases, and the junction held 7 bases outside the gene matches. The CDR3 totals 15 residues.

This clone was observed a handful of times. Distinct nucleotide sequences in the sample also encode this CDR3. The chain links TRBV5-5 to TRBJ1-2; D remains ambiguous. The CDR3 contains 13 residues. Deletions cut 0 bases from V and 2 bases from J, with 5 bases between. Per the germline V gene, CDR1 is SGHKS and CDR2 is YYEKEE (reference sequence). The CDR3 reads CASSLAGNYGYTF. The CDR3 nucleotides read TGTGCCAGCAGCTTGGCGGGGAACTATGGCTACACCTTC. Using reference TRBV5-5 and TRBJ1-2 for the parts outside the CDR3, the full variable domain is DAGVTQSPTHLIKTRGQQVTLRCSPISGHKSVSWYQQVLGQGPQFIFQYYEKEERGRGNFPDRFSARQFPNYSSELNVNALLLGDSALYLCASSLAGNYGYTFGSGTRLTVV.

V gene TRBV5-6 combines with J gene TRBJ1-4, with 11 bases that match TRBD1. CDR1 and CDR2 from the germline V gene are SGHDT and YYEEEE. Trimming at V came to 1 base and at J to 8 bases, leaving 4 bases not matched to a gene. This CDR3 spans 15 amino acids. CDR3 sequence: CASSLKGTGGEKLFF. CDR3 nucleotide sequence: TGTGCCAGCAGCTTGAAGGGGACAGGGGGAGAAAAACTGTTTTTT.

The chain is built from TRBV21-1 and TRBJ1-2; the table assigns TRBD1, which was not confirmed against the DNA. TRBV21-1 is shown as a pseudogene. The CDR3 totals 15 residues. As DNA, the CDR3 is TGTGCCAGCAGCAACCGGGACAGGGCTTTGGGTGGCTACACCTTC. It codes for CASSNRDRALGGYTF.

The chain joins TRBV5-5 to TRBJ2-4, with D maybe TRBD2 (5 bases). Deletions cut 4 bases from V and 6 bases from J, with 20 bases between. This CDR3 region has 16 residues. Germline V gene sequence: CDR1 SGHKS, CDR2 YYEKEE (reference sequence). In DNA form, the CDR3 reads TGTGCCAGCAGCCCGGGAATCCAACAGCCGAGAAACATTCAGTACTTC. Its translation is CASSPGIQQPRNIQYF.

The chain combines TRBV30 with TRBJ2-5; D is possibly TRBD2 (5 bases). V gave up 3 bases and J gave up 1 base, with 9 bases separating them. CDR3 length: 13 amino acids. Germline V gene sequence: CDR1 GTSNPN, CDR2 SVGIG (reference sequence). The chain's CDR3 is CAWSRAAQETQYF. The DNA for the CDR3 is TGTGCCTGGAGCCGAGCGGCCCAAGAGACCCAGTACTTC.

The chain recombines TRBV3-1 (or the pseudogene TRBV3-2) with TRBJ2-5; tentative D call: TRBD1 (5 bases). This CDR3 region has 16 residues. V was clipped by 4 bases and J by 0 bases, with 15 bases between them. CDR1 and CDR2 from the germline V gene are LGHDT and YNNKEL (reference sequence). As DNA, the CDR3 is TGTGCCAGCAGCCCCGTTTGGACACCATACCAAGAGACCCAGTACTTC. Protein product: CASSPVWTPYQETQYF.